One sample yielded the 31 T cell receptor beta chains listed below, sequenced in a study of Ad26.COV2.S vaccination and SARS-CoV-2 variants. Sequencing used immunoSEQ multiplex PCR; TCRdb keeps in-frame clones, though not all of them. The sample shows 400,000 to 450,000 clones, over 75% of them seen only once. Treatment in this sample: around 19 received Ad26.COV2.S at low or high dose, single or two shots; several received placebo; per-sample allocation not given. Sampling was done on day 63 after the first vaccine or placebo injection. The source was peripheral blood, collected in a trial of Ad26.COV2.S vaccine versus placebo. The source is a person between 18 and 65 years old who received the Ad26.COV2.S COVID-19 vaccine or a placebo.

This CDR3 reads CASSPLRGRGTEAFF. In DNA, the CDR3 is TGTGCCAGCTCACCGCTTAGGGGGCGAGGGACTGAAGCTTTCTTT. This chain links TRBV18 with TRBJ1-1, with TRBD1 matching over 7 bases. Trimming at V came to 3 bases and at J to 5 bases, leaving 9 bases not matched to a gene. There are 15 residues in the CDR3. CDR1 is KGHSH and CDR2 is LQKENI in the germline V gene. The full variable domain, its missing parts supplied by reference TRBV18 and TRBJ1-1, is NAGVMQNPRHLVRRRGQEARLRCSPMKGHSHVYWYRQLPEEGLKFMVYLQKENIIDESGMPKERFSAEFPKEGPSILRIQQVVRGDSAAYFCASSPLRGRGTEAFFGQGTRLTVV.

The gene calls are TRBV29-1 and TRBJ2-3, with 7 bases fitting TRBD2. The CDR3 is 13 residues long. Germline assignment: CDR1 SQVTM and CDR2 ANQGSEA. Losses at the gene ends were 4 bases for V and 7 bases for J; bases not matched to a gene: 8. CDR3 loop: CSVASGPPNTQYF. The CDR3 nucleotides read TGCAGCGTTGCTAGCGGCCCCCCGAATACGCAGTATTTT.

This chain links TRBV29-1 with TRBJ1-1; D call uncertain. Trimming removed 4 bases at V and 11 bases at J, with 11 bases between. Germline V CDR1 and CDR2: SQVTM, ANQGSEA. The CDR3 totals 10 residues. The CDR3 DNA reads as TGCAGCGTTGTACGGATTGATGCTTTCTTT. Residues: CSVVRIDAFF.

The J gene is TRBJ1-2, the V gene TRBV3-1 (or the pseudogene TRBV3-2); TRBD1 is a possible D gene (5 bases). The CDR3 sequence is 13 residues long. CDR1 is LGHDT and CDR2 is YNNKEL in the germline V gene (reference sequence). Trimming shortened V by 0 bases and J by 8 bases, and 10 bases separated the two germline ends. CDR3 nucleotides: TGTGCCAGCAGCCAAGAGGGGCAAGGCGGCTACACCTTC. Protein product: CASSQEGQGGYTF.

This chain links TRBV5-1 with TRBJ1-2; 7 bases align to TRBD1. This CDR3 has 13 residues. The germline gives CDR1 SGHRS, CDR2 YFSETQ. V dropped 0 bases and J dropped 6; count of bases not matched to a gene: 2. CDR3 in DNA: TGCGCCAGCAGCTTGGCAGGGGGAAATGGCTACACCTTC. It codes for CASSLAGGNGYTF.

The chain couples TRBV5-1 to TRBJ2-7; possibly TRBD1 for D (5 bases). The germline V and J ends were trimmed by 4 bases and 5 bases, with 16 bases remaining between them. This CDR3 region has 14 residues. Per the germline V gene, CDR1 is SGHRS and CDR2 is YFSETQ. CDR3 sequence reads: CASSLAGYSDEQYF. The CDR3 DNA sequence: TGCGCCAGCAGCCTCGCAGGGTATTCGGACGAGCAGTACTTC.

The chain has TRBV4-1 and TRBJ1-1; a weak D match, TRBD1 (6 bases). Trimming removed 0 bases at V and 3 bases at J, with 11 bases between. Germline CDR1 and CDR2: MGHRA and YSYEKL. CDR3 length: 15 residues. The CDR3 is CASSQDPGAYTEAFF. The CDR3 region has the DNA TGCGCCAGCAGCCAAGATCCAGGGGCCTACACTGAAGCTTTCTTT.

This chain joins TRBV6-5 and TRBJ1-5, with TRBD1 matching over 10 bases. The V and J ends lost 5 bases and 7 bases, in that order; junction bases with no gene match: 5. Germline V lookup: CDR1 MNHEY, CDR2 SVGAGI. The CDR3 has 14 residues. CDR3 sequence reads: CASSPGQGRQPQHF. The CDR3 DNA follows: TGTGCCAGCAGTCCGGGACAGGGGAGACAGCCCCAGCATTTT.

This chain uses TRBV2 with TRBJ1-5; tentative D call: TRBD1 (6 bases). Germline V CDR1 and CDR2: SNHLY, FYNNEI. The CDR3 has 12 residues. V gave up 6 bases and J gave up 4 bases, with 7 bases separating them. The CDR3 reads CASRQGNQPQHF. Here the CDR3 DNA reads TGTGCCAGCAGGCAGGGGAATCAGCCCCAGCATTTT. The full variable domain, completed using reference TRBV2 and TRBJ1-5, is EPEVTQTPSHQVTQMGQEVILRCVPISNHLYFYWYRQILGQKVEFLVSFYNNEISEKSEIFDDQFSVERPDGSNFTLKIRSTKLEDSAMYFCASRQGNQPQHFGDGTRLSIL.

This sequence joins TRBV29-1 and TRBJ1-2; possible D gene TRBD1, 5 bases. The ends were cut back, 6 bases at V and 5 bases at J, with 10 bases in the middle. The CDR3 runs 11 residues. CDR1 SQVTM and CDR2 ANQGSEA come from the germline V gene. The CDR3 is CSVGRNYGYTF. The CDR3 DNA follows: TGCAGCGTGGGACGGAATTATGGCTACACCTTC.

This clone was recorded once. For the CDR3, the DNA is TGTGCCAGCAGCCCCCAGACTAGCGGATATTACAATGAGCAGTTCTTC. Translating gives CASSPQTSGYYNEQFF. This chain links TRBV7-8 with TRBJ2-1; 9 bases are a match to TRBD2. The V gene end was trimmed by 5 bases and the J gene end by 4 bases; junction bases not matched to a gene: 9. Germline V gene data show CDR1 as SGHVS and CDR2 as FQNEAQ. The CDR3 runs to 16 residues.

This clone occurred once. J is TRBJ2-3 and V is TRBV5-1; weak D call: TRBD2 (6 bases). CDR1 and CDR2 from the germline V gene are SGHRS and YFSETQ. V was shortened by 2 bases and J by 3 bases, with 10 bases between the two germline ends. This CDR3 is 14 amino acids long. The DNA of the CDR3 is TGCGCCAGCAGCTTTGGGGGGACGACAGATACGCAGTATTTT. As protein: CASSFGGTTDTQYF.

The genes are TRBV7-2 and TRBJ1-1; TRBD1 aligns across 9 bases. The V segment lost 1 base and the J segment 4 bases; nucleotides outside the gene matches: 4. Per germline, CDR1 SGHTA and CDR2 FQGNSA. The CDR3 sequence is 15 residues long. The CDR3 DNA follows: TGTGCCAGCAGCTTAGGACAGGGGGTTGGCACTGAAGCTTTCTTT. As protein: CASSLGQGVGTEAFF.

CDR3 in DNA: TGTGCCAGCTCACCAGGTATGACAGGGGCTCCCTACGAGCAGTACTTC. Protein product: CASSPGMTGAPYEQYF. The chain carries TRBV18 and TRBJ2-7, with 8 bases that match TRBD1. Germline V CDR1 and CDR2: KGHSH, LQKENI. This CDR3 region has 16 residues. Unmatched junction bases numbered 8, after V lost 2 bases and J lost 2 bases.

The J gene is TRBJ2-1, the V gene TRBV19, with 7 bases lining up with TRBD2. Germline CDR1 reads LNHDA; CDR2 reads SQIVND (reference sequence). This CDR3 comprises 14 residues. V was clipped by 3 bases and J by 6 bases; unmatched bases: 5. The CDR3 loop is CASSIELAFNEQFF. The CDR3 nucleotides are TGTGCCAGTAGTATCGAACTAGCGTTCAATGAGCAGTTCTTC.

This clone appeared many times. The same CDR3 also results from other DNA sequences found in this sample. The chain uses TRBV7-2 and TRBJ2-3; TRBD2 matches 10 bases. Unmatched junction bases numbered 2, after V lost 1 base and J lost 4 bases. Per the germline V gene, CDR1 is SGHTA and CDR2 is FQGNSA. This CDR3 is built from 15 residues. The CDR3 DNA follows: TGTGCCAGCAGCTTAGGGCTAGCGGGAGCAGATACGCAGTATTTT. The encoded protein is CASSLGLAGADTQYF.

The rearrangement uses TRBV3-1 (or the pseudogene TRBV3-2) and TRBJ1-2; TRBD1 is a possible D gene (6 bases). Trimming stripped 4 bases from V and 4 bases from J, with 10 bases between. CDR3 length: 13 amino acids. Germline loops: CDR1 LGHDT, CDR2 YNNKEL (reference sequence). As DNA, the CDR3 is TGTGCCAGCAGCCCCTCGACAGGCTATGGCTACACCTTC. It codes for CASSPSTGYGYTF.

V is TRBV6-6 and J is TRBJ2-7; D call uncertain. The CDR3 is made up of 14 amino acids. V lost 5 bases to trimming and J lost 1 base, with 12 bases between them. Germline lookup yields CDR1 MNHNY and CDR2 SVGAGI (reference sequence). Here the CDR3 DNA reads TGTGCCAGCAGTCAAGGGTGGGGTTCCTACGAGCAGTACTTC. Its translation is CASSQGWGSYEQYF.

The chain has TRBV5-5 and TRBJ2-5; D gene uncertain. Looked up from germline, CDR1 is SGHKS and CDR2 is YYEKEE (reference sequence). This CDR3 has 13 amino acids. Between the trimmed V and J ends, which lost 5 bases and 3 bases, there was a span of 11 bases. The CDR3 is CASRNGPKETQYF. The DNA of the CDR3 is TGTGCCAGCAGGAACGGACCTAAAGAGACCCAGTACTTC.

The V gene is TRBV2, the J gene TRBJ2-1; D is ambiguous. The CDR3 sequence is 14 residues long. Germline loops: CDR1 SNHLY, CDR2 FYNNEI. Trimming pared 6 bases from V and 3 bases from J, leaving 12 bases between. CDR3 protein: CASSATQVYNEQFF. For the CDR3, the DNA is TGTGCCAGCAGCGCAACCCAGGTCTACAATGAGCAGTTCTTC.

The V gene is TRBV29-1, the J gene TRBJ2-2, with 7 bases matching TRBD2. CDR1 is SQVTM, CDR2 ANQGSEA, per germline. This CDR3 spans 13 amino acids. V gave up 6 bases and J gave up 7 bases; unmatched junction bases: 8. CDR3 residues: CSVGIAGGGELFF. The CDR3 bases are TGCAGCGTGGGGATAGCGGGTGGCGGGGAGCTGTTTTTT.

The V call is TRBV6-2 or TRBV6-3, the J call TRBJ2-7; 13 positions agree with TRBD2. The CDR3 has 16 residues. J gave up 2 bases and V 4 bases, and 5 bases lay outside the gene matches. Germline V gene sequence: CDR1 MNHEY, CDR2 SVGEGT. This CDR3 is CASSSAGTSGTYEQYF. The CDR3 DNA is TGTGCCAGCAGTTCTGCCGGGACTAGCGGGACCTACGAGCAGTACTTC.

V gene TRBV7-9 combines with J gene TRBJ2-7; D remains unclear. Trimming took off 1 base at V and 3 bases at J, with 13 bases between the two ends. CDR1 is SEHNR and CDR2 is FQNEAQ in the germline V gene (reference sequence). The CDR3 runs 15 residues. The CDR3 nucleotides read TGTGCCAGCAGCTTAGGCGGTTCTAGGGACTACGAGCAGTACTTC. This sequence encodes CASSLGGSRDYEQYF.

The rearrangement links TRBV28 to TRBJ1-1; perhaps TRBD1 as D (5 bases). Germline CDR1 and CDR2: MDHEN and SYDVKM. CDR3 length equals 14 residues. Trimming shortened V by 6 bases and J by 6 bases, and 17 bases separated the two germline ends. The CDR3 loop reads CASRGGDRLAEAFF. The CDR3 coding sequence is TGTGCCAGCAGGGGAGGCGACAGACTGGCTGAAGCTTTCTTT.

The J gene is TRBJ2-4, the V gene TRBV18; D not certain. CDR3 length: 16 residues. Per germline, CDR1 KGHSH and CDR2 LQKENI. V dropped 0 bases and J dropped 3 bases, with 12 bases sitting between them. The chain's CDR3 is CASSPPSFPGKNIQYF. The CDR3 DNA reads TGTGCCAGCTCACCACCGTCGTTTCCAGGCAAAAACATTCAGTACTTC.

The J gene is TRBJ2-1, the V gene TRBV5-1, with no clear D. The V end lost 0 bases, the J end lost 15 bases, and 16 bases lay between the germline ends. CDR3 size: 13 residues. Germline CDR1 and CDR2: SGHRS and YFSETQ. The CDR3 DNA reads TGCGCCAGCAGCTTGGGTGGGCGAACCGTGGGGTTCTTC. Translated: CASSLGGRTVGFF.

This sequence joins TRBV7-3 and TRBJ1-1; D is perhaps TRBD1 (6 bases). V was shortened by 4 bases and J by 8 bases, with 17 bases between the two germline ends. The CDR3 consists of 14 residues. The germline V gene has CDR1 SGHTA and CDR2 FQGTGA. The CDR3 DNA sequence: TGTGCCAGCAGCTCTACGGGACACAAAGAAGAAGCTTTCTTT. Translating it yields CASSSTGHKEEAFF.

This chain joins TRBV5-4 and TRBJ1-2, with 8 bases aligning to TRBD1. CDR1 and CDR2 (germline): SGHNT, YYREEE (reference sequence). CDR3 length: 16 amino acids. Trimming at V came to 2 bases and at J to 4 bases, leaving 10 bases not matched to a gene. CDR3 DNA sequence: TGTGCCAGCAGCTTATCACCAGGACAGGGTTCCTATGGCTACACCTTC. Its protein is CASSLSPGQGSYGYTF.

This rearrangement joins TRBV11-2 to TRBJ2-5; D is uncertain. Trimming took 2 bases from V and 1 from J, leaving 5 bases between them. Germline lookup yields CDR1 SGHAT and CDR2 FQNNGV. The CDR3 sequence is 13 residues long. In DNA form, the CDR3 reads TGTGCCAGCAGCTTACAGCTCCAAGAGACCCAGTACTTC. As protein: CASSLQLQETQYF.

This chain links TRBV28 with TRBJ2-2; D not resolved. The germline CDR1 and CDR2 sequences are MDHEN and SYDVKM. Trimming left V 1 base short and J 6 bases short, with 3 bases between. This CDR3 is built from 12 residues. CDR3 sequence reads: CASSLSAGELFF. The CDR3 DNA is TGTGCCAGCAGTTTATCGGCCGGGGAGCTGTTTTTT.

The J gene is TRBJ1-4, the V gene TRBV11-2; 7 nucleotides align to TRBD1. The CDR3 contains 15 residues. The germline V gene encodes CDR1 SGHAT and CDR2 FQNNGV. V gave up 3 bases and J gave up 8 bases; unmatched junction bases: 9. The CDR3 region is CASSFLSGGGEKLFF. The CDR3 region has the DNA TGTGCCAGCAGCTTTTTATCAGGGGGTGGGGAAAAACTGTTTTTT.